Detailed here is one T cell receptor beta chain. Antigen: not known. The data were produced by immunoSEQ multiplex PCR, yet TCRdb's version contains in-frame clones alone and is incomplete. The sample includes 70,000 to 95,000 clones, 85% to 90% seen only once; the top ten take roughly 15%. The CDR3 has 13 residues. The junction had 4 bases not matched to a gene; V was cut back by 3 bases and J by 6 bases. In germline, CDR1 is LNHDA, CDR2 SQIVND (reference sequence). These data come from a study of siplizumab effects on memory and regulatory T cells. Study-level results: A minor fraction of alloreactive clones, and no more, mapped to unstimulated subsets. The diversity of naive T cells seemed greater than that of memory cells, and their alloresponse contribution seemed major. Versus roughly 27% in controls, the mappable alloreactive CD4+ clones averaged roughly 68% Treg-derived with siplizumab.

The clonotype was recovered from a human donor in good health. The chain recombines TRBV19 with TRBJ2-5; 7 bases align to TRBD1. The specimen was CD4+ T cells sorted from blood. The CDR3 nucleotides are TGTGCCAGTAGTATCAACAGGGGACAGACCCAGTACTTC. It codes for CASSINRGQTQYF.